The rows below give T cell receptor beta chains drawn from one sample of a study of blood T cells in healthy people across ages. TCRdb ran MiXCR on the 5' RACE reads and lists one entry per CDR3 protein. Of over 700,000 distinct CDR3 sequences detected, 53% appear once; the ten largest clones hold about 38%. Sequencing input: blood. All receptors derive from a man older than 75 in good health. CDR3s include the opening cysteine and the closing phenylalanine or tryptophan. The D gene is left open where the match is weak. Clone size is given for some rows only: seen once, a few or many times, or a class if the clone is expanded.

>TRBV29-1|few|TRBJ2-3|-
TGCAGCGTTGCCCCGCGACTCCAAATCAGTTGGTATACGCAGTATTTT
CSVAPRLQISWYTQYF
>TRBV2|-|TRBJ1-2|TRBD1
TGTGCCAGCAGTCAAGACAGGGGGCTTGGTGGCTACACCTTC
CASSQDRGLGGYTF
>TRBV2|-|TRBJ1-2|TRBD1
TGTGCCAGCAGTTTTGGGACAGGGGATGGCTATGGCTACACCTTC
CASSFGTGDGYGYTF
>TRBV30|-|TRBJ2-7|-
TGTGCCTGGAAACAGGGCACCTACGAGCAGTACTTC
CAWKQGTYEQYF
>TRBV5-6|-|TRBJ2-3|-
TGTGCCAGCAGCTTGGGCTCGCGGGCTAGCACAGATACGCAGTATTTT
CASSLGSRASTDTQYF
>TRBV7-2|-|TRBJ1-2|-
TGTGCCAGCAGCTTGGCCGACTTCAACTATGGCTACACCTTC
CASSLADFNYGYTF
>TRBV18|-|TRBJ2-6|-
TGTGCCAGCTCACCATCGGGAGGGGCCAACGTCCTGACTTTC
CASSPSGGANVLTF
>TRBV6-6|few|TRBJ2-1|-
TGTGCCAGCAGTTACCCCGGGACTCCGCTCAATGAGCAGTTCTTC
CASSYPGTPLNEQFF
>TRBV15|-|TRBJ2-1|TRBD2
TGTGCCACCAGCAGTAGAGCGGGAACCTACAATGAGCAGTTCTTC
CATSSRAGTYNEQFF
>TRBV29-1|few|TRBJ1-2|TRBD1
TGCAGCGTTGAAGGGGATACAGGGGGCCGGGTTGGCTACACCTTC
CSVEGDTGGRVGYTF
>TRBV7-2|-|TRBJ2-7|-
TGTGCCAGCAGCCCCAGCGCCGTCTACGAGCAGTACTTC
CASSPSAVYEQYF
>TRBV10-2|-|TRBJ2-3|TRBD2
TGCGCCAGCAGTGCCCCGGGACTAGCGGGGCCGACGGCCGCGTATTTT
CASSAPGLAGPTAAYF
>TRBV5-1|few|TRBJ2-7|TRBD1
TGCGCCAGCAGCTTGGCCCGGACAGGGGGGTCCTACGAGCAGTACTTC
CASSLARTGGSYEQYF
>TRBV2|-|TRBJ1-5|-
TGTGCCAGCAGAGCCGGGACAACTTATCAGCCCCAGCATTTT
CASRAGTTYQPQHF
>TRBV18|-|TRBJ2-3|-
TGTGCCAGCTCAGCCGAGACAGATACGCAGTATTTT
CASSAETDTQYF
>TRBV3-1|-|TRBJ2-5|-
TGTGCCAGCAGCCAAGCGTCCGGGACTGTCCAAGAGACCCAGTACTTC
CASSQASGTVQETQYF
>TRBV6-5|-|TRBJ1-6|-
TGTGCCAGCAGTTACGGGACAAACCATAATTCACCCCTCCACTTT
CASSYGTNHNSPLHF
>TRBV27|-|TRBJ2-5|-
TGTGCCAGCAGTTCTTTTGGGAGGGACAATGAGCAGTACTTC
CASSSFGRDNEQYF
>TRBV10-3|-|TRBJ2-3|-
TGTGCCGTACAGACTTATAGCACAGATACGCAGTATTTT
CAVQTYSTDTQYF
>TRBV4-2|-|TRBJ2-1|-
TGTGCCAGCAGCCAAGAAGGAATGCAGGGAAGAAACAATGAGCAGTTCTTC
CASSQEGMQGRNNEQFF
>TRBV29-1|-|TRBJ2-1|TRBD1
TGCAGCGTGACAGGGATTTTAATTGGTGAGCAGTTCTTC
CSVTGILIGEQFF
>TRBV3-1|few|TRBJ1-1|TRBD1
TGTGCCAGCAGCTTAGGACAGGGGAGGAACACTGAAGCTTTCTTT
CASSLGQGRNTEAFF
>TRBV2|-|TRBJ2-1|TRBD2
TGTGCCAGCAGTCGGACTAGCGGGAGAGTCTCCTACAATGAGCAGTTCTTC
CASSRTSGRVSYNEQFF
>TRBV6-1|-|TRBJ1-2|-
TGTGCCAGCAGGACCGCCAGTTCCTACACCTTC
CASRTASSYTF
>TRBV6-1|few|TRBJ2-7|-
TGTGCCAGCAGTGAATTATACAGCTACTACGAGCAGTACTTC
CASSELYSYYEQYF
>TRBV5-1|-|TRBJ2-1|TRBD2
TGCGCCAGCAGCTACTTTGGGACTAGCGGGACCTCCTACAATGGGCAGTTCTTC
CASSYFGTSGTSYNGQFF
>TRBV20-1|few|TRBJ2-7|-
TGCAGTGCTAGAGATCTATCGGGGACGCCCTGGCAGTACTTC
CSARDLSGTPWQYF
>TRBV25-1|few|TRBJ2-7|-
TGTGCCAGCAGTATTGACTCCATCTCCTACGAGCAGTACTTC
CASSIDSISYEQYF
>TRBV12-3/TRBV12-4|-|TRBJ2-7|-
TGTGCCAGCAGTTTTCGGTTAAACAGGGTTCATTACGAGCAGTACTTC
CASSFRLNRVHYEQYF
>TRBV29-1|few|TRBJ1-2|-
TGCAGCGTGGTGCCGTTGGACTCTTATGCTAACTATGGCTACACCTTC
CSVVPLDSYANYGYTF
>TRBV6-2/TRBV6-3|-|TRBJ1-2|TRBD1
TGTGCCAGTGAGACAGGGGTTAATGGCTACACCTTC
CASETGVNGYTF
>TRBV7-6|-|TRBJ2-7|-
TGTGCCAGCAGCTTAGTGGCCAGGGCCACCTACGAGCAGTACTTC
CASSLVARATYEQYF
>TRBV4-1|few|TRBJ2-3|-
TGCGCCAGCAGCCGGTTTCAGGGGATCAGATACGCGTATTTT
CASSRFQGIRYAYF
>TRBV7-8|-|TRBJ1-4|TRBD1
TGTGCCAGCAGCTCGACAGGGGGTAATGAAAAACTGTTTTTT
CASSSTGGNEKLFF
>TRBV7-2|few|TRBJ2-3|-
TGTGCCAGCAGCCCCTCAAACCAGGATACGCAGTATTTT
CASSPSNQDTQYF
>TRBV29-1|-|TRBJ2-1|-
TGCAGCGGCGAGGGACAAACAGCGAGCTCCTACAATGAGCAGTTCTTC
CSGEGQTASSYNEQFF
>TRBV29-1|-|TRBJ2-5|-
TGCAGCGGGGCGAGGGCTGAGGAGACCCAGTACTTC
CSGARAEETQYF
>TRBV18|-|TRBJ2-7|TRBD2
TGTGCCAGCTCACCCGGGACTAGCCAATCCTACGAGCAGTACTTC
CASSPGTSQSYEQYF
>TRBV6-5|-|TRBJ2-6|-
TGTGCCAGCAGTTACACTAGTCCTAGCTCTGGGGCCAACGTCCTGACTTTC
CASSYTSPSSGANVLTF
>TRBV18|-|TRBJ2-3|TRBD2
TGTGCCAGCTCACCACTAGCGGGAGTTATGGACAGATACGCGTATTTT
CASSPLAGVMDRYAYF
>TRBV20-1|-|TRBJ1-1|-
TGCAGTGCTAGAGATACAGGCTGGAACACTGAAGCTTTCTTT
CSARDTGWNTEAFF
>TRBV29-1|-|TRBJ1-2|-
TGCAGCGTTGGCGAGAGGGGCTACACCTTC
CSVGERGYTF
>TRBV12-3/TRBV12-4|few|TRBJ2-3|-
TGTGCCAGCAGTCGGGATCTCGGAAGGGGCACAGATACGCAGTATTTT
CASSRDLGRGTDTQYF
>TRBV27|few|TRBJ2-7|-
TGTGCCAGCAGTTCTGGCGGGAACTCCTACGAGCAGTACTTC
CASSSGGNSYEQYF
>TRBV29-1|once|TRBJ1-5|-
TGCGCGGGAGGGGAGACCCCCAATCAGCCCCAGCATTTT
CAGGETPNQPQHF
>TRBV6-5|-|TRBJ2-7|-
TGTGCCAGCAGTTACTCGGGATTGAGCAACTACGAGCAGTACTTC
CASSYSGLSNYEQYF
>TRBV14|-|TRBJ2-7|TRBD2
TGTGCCAGCAGCCTAGCGGGAGGGCCTATGGTCTACGAGCAGTACTTC
CASSLAGGPMVYEQYF
>TRBV20-1|few|TRBJ2-6|-
TGCAGTGCTAGAGATTTTCGGAGCTCTGGGGCCAACGTCCTGACTTTC
CSARDFRSSGANVLTF
>TRBV9|-|TRBJ2-7|TRBD2
TGTGCCAGCAGCGTGGCTAGCGGGAGGGCCGTATACGAGCAGTACTTC
CASSVASGRAVYEQYF
>TRBV5-1|few|TRBJ2-1|TRBD2
TGCGCCAGCAGCTTCTACAATAGCGGGGTTGGCAATGAGCAGTTCTTC
CASSFYNSGVGNEQFF